This T cell receptor beta chain was identified during a study of response to subunit inactivated influenza vaccine. V dropped 5 bases and J dropped 5; count of bases not matched to a gene: 4. Germline CDR1 and CDR2: MNHEY and SMNVEV (reference sequence). CDR3 length: 14 amino acids. Each CDR3 protein gets one entry after TCRdb re-called the RT-PCR reads with MiXCR. The repertoire holds more than 550,000 distinct CDR3 sequences, 11% seen once, with 9.5% to 11% in the top ten. This same sample was also part of a study on T cells expressing NK-cell markers. Per that study: What made the TCR beta cDNA was 5'RACE template switching with UMIs.

J is TRBJ2-5 and V is TRBV27, with 11 bases aligning to TRBD1. The clonotype was recovered from a man in his fifties who received an inactivated influenza vaccine. The sample in question was PBMCs from blood, obtained on the day of vaccination. The CDR3 sequence is CASSRGQGVETQYF. CDR3 sequence (DNA): TGTGCCAGCAGTCGGGGACAGGGGGTTGAGACCCAGTACTTC.